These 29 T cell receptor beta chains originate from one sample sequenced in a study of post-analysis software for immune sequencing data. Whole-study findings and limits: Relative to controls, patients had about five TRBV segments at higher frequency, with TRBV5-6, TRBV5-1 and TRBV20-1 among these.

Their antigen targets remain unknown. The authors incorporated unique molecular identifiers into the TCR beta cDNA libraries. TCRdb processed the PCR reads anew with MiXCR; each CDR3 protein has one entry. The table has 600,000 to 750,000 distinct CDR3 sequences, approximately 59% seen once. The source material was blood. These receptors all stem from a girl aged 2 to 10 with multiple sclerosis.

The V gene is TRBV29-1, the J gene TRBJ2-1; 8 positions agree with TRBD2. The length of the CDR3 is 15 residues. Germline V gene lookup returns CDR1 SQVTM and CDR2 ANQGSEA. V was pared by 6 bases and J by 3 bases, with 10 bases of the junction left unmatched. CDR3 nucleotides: TGCAGCGTCACACTAGCGGCCAAAATCTACAATGAGCAGTTCTTC. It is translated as CSVTLAAKIYNEQFF.

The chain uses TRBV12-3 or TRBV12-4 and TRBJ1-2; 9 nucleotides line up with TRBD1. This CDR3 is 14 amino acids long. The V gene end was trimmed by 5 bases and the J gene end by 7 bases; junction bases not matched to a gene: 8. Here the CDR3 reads CASSPDRGLGGYTF. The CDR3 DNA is TGTGCCAGCAGTCCGGACAGGGGATTAGGTGGCTACACCTTC.

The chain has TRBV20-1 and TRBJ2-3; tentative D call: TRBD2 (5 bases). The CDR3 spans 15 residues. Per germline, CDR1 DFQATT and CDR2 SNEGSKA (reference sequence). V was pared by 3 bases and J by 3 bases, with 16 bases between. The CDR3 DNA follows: TGCAGTGCTAGTATTCCGGGAAGAGGGACAGATACGCAGTATTTT. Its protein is CSASIPGRGTDTQYF.

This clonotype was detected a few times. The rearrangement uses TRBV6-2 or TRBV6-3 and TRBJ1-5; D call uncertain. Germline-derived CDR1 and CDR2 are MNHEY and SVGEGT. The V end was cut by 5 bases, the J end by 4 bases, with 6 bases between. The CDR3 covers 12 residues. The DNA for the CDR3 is TGTGCCAGCAGTCCTTTAAATCAGCCCCAGCATTTT. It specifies CASSPLNQPQHF.

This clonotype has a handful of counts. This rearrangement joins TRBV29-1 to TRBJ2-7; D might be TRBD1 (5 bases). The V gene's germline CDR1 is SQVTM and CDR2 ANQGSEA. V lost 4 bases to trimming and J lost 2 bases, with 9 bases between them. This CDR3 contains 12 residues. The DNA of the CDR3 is TGCAGCGTTGGAAAGGACACCTACGAGCAGTACTTC. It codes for CSVGKDTYEQYF.

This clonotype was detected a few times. The CDR3 sequence is CASTAGLAGTYEQYF. The CDR3 DNA sequence: TGCGCCAGCACCGCAGGACTAGCGGGAACATACGAGCAGTACTTC. The chain has TRBV4-1 and TRBJ2-5; 12 nucleotides align to TRBD2. TRBJ2-7 explains the end of the DNA better; the J call may be wrong. The CDR3 runs to 15 residues. The germline V gene encodes CDR1 MGHRA and CDR2 YSYEKL.

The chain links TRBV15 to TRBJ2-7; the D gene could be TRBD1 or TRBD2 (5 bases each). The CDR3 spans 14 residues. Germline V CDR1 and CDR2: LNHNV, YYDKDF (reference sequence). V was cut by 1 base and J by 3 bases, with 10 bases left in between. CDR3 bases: TGTGCCACCAGCAGAGGAGGGGAACACTACGAGCAGTACTTC. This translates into CATSRGGEHYEQYF.

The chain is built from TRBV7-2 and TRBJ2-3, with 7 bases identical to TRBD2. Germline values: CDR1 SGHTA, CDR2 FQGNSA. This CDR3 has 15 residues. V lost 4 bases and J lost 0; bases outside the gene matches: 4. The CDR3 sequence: CASSSGLVSTDTQYF. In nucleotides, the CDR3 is TGTGCCAGCAGCTCCGGACTAGTTAGCACAGATACGCAGTATTTT.

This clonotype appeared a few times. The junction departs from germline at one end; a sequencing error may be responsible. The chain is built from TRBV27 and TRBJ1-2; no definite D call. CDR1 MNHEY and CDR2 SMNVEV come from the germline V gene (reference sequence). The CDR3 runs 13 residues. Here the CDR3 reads CAGSFKANYGYTF. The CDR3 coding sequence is TGTGCCGGCAGTTTTAAAGCTAACTATGGCTACACCTTC.

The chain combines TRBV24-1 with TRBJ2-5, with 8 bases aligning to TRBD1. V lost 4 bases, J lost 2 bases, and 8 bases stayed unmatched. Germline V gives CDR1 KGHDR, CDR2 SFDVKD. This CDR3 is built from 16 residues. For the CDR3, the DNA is TGTGCCACCAGTGACCTTGCTGGGACAGGACAAGAGACCCAGTACTTC. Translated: CATSDLAGTGQETQYF.

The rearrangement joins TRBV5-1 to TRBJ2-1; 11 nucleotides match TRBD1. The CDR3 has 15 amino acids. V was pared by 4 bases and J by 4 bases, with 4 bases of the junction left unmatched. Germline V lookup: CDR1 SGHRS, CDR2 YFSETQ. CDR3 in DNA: TGCGCCAGCAGCCAGGGGACAGGGGGGTACAATGAGCAGTTCTTC. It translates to CASSQGTGGYNEQFF.

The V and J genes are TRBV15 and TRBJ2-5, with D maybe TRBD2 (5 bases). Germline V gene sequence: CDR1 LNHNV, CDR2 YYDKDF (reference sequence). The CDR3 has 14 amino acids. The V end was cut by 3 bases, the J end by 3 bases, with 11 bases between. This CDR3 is CATSSTREEETQYF. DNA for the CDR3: TGTGCCACCAGCAGCACACGGGAAGAAGAGACCCAGTACTTC.

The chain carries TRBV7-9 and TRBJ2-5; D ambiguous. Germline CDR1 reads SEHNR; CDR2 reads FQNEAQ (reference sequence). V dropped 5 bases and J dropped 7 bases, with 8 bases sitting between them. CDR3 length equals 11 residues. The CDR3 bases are TGTGCCAGCAGCATAGACTCGACCCAGTACTTC. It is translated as CASSIDSTQYF.

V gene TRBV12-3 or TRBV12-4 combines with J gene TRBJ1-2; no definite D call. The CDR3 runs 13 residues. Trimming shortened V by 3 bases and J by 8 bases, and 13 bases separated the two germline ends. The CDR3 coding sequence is TGTGCCAGCAGTTTCCAGGAATACACCGGCTACACCTTC. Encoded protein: CASSFQEYTGYTF.

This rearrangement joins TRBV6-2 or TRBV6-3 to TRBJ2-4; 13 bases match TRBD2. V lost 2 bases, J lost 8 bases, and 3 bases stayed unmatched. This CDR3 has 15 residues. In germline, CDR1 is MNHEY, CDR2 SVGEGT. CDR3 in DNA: TGTGCCAGCAGTTACCGGACTAGCGGGGGCCACATTCAGTACTTC. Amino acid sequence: CASSYRTSGGHIQYF.

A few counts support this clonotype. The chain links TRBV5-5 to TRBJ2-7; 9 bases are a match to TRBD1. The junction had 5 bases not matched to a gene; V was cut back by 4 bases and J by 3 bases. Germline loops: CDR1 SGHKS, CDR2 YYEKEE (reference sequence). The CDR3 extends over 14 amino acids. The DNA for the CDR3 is TGTGCCAGCAGCGGACCGACAGGGGGCTACGAGCAGTACTTC. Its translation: CASSGPTGGYEQYF.

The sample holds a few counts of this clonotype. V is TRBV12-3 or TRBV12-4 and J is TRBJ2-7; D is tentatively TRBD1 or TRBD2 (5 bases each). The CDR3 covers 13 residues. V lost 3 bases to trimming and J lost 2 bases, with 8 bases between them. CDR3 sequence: CASSFRGPYEQYF. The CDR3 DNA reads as TGTGCCAGCAGTTTTCGGGGCCCCTACGAGCAGTACTTC.

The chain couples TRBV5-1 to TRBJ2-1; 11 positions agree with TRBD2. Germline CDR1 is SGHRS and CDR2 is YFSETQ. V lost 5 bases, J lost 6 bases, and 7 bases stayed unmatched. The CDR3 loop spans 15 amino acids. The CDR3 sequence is CASRAVLAGGNEQFF. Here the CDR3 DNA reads TGCGCCAGCAGAGCTGTCCTAGCGGGAGGCAATGAGCAGTTCTTC.

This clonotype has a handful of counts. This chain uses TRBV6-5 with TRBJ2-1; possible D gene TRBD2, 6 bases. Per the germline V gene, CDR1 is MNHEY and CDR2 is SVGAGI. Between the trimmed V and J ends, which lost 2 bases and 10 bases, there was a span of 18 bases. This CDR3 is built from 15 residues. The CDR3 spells CASSYGRDSPWEQFF. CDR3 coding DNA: TGTGCCAGCAGTTACGGCCGGGACTCCCCATGGGAGCAGTTCTTC.

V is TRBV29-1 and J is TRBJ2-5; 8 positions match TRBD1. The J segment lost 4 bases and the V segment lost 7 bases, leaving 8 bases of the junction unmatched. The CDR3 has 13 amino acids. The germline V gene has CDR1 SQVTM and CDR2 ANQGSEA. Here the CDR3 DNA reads TGCAGCGCCCGCAGGGGGCACGGAGAGACCCAGTACTTC. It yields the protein CSARRGHGETQYF.

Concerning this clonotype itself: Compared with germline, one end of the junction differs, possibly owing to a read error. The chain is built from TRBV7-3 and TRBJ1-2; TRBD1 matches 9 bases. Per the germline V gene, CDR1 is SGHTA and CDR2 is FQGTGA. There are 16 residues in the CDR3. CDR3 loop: CAGSSYAGTGTDGYTF. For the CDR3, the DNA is TGTGCCGGCAGCTCCTACGCCGGGACAGGGACCGATGGCTACACCTTC.

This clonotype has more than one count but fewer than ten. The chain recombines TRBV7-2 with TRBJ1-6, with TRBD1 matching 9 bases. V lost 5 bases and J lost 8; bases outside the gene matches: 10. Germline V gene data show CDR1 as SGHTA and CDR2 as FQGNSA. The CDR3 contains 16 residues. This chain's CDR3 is CASSPAGGQGHSPLHF. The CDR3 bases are TGTGCCAGCAGCCCAGCGGGAGGACAGGGGCATTCACCCCTCCACTTT. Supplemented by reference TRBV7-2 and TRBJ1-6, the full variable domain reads GAGVSQSPSNKVTEKGKDVELRCDPISGHTALYWYRQSLGQGLEFLIYFQGNSAPDKSGLPSDRFSAERTGGSVSTLTIQRTQQEDSAVYLCASSPAGGQGHSPLHFGNGTRLTVT.

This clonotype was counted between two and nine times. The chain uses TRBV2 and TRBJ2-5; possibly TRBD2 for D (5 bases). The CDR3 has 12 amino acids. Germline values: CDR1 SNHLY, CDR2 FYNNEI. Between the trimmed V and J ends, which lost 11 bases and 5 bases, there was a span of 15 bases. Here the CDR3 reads CAGDIGGETQYF. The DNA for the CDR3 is TGTGCCGGAGACATAGGCGGGGAGACCCAGTACTTC. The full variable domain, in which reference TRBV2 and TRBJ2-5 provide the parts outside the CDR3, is EPEVTQTPSHQVTQMGQEVILRCVPISNHLYFYWYRQILGQKVEFLVSFYNNEISEKSEIFDDQFSVERPDGSNFTLKIRSTKLEDSAMYFCAGDIGGETQYFGPGTRLLVL.

Here the CDR3 reads CSALGTSGAYQETQYF. The CDR3 nucleotides read TGCAGTGCTTTAGGGACTAGCGGGGCGTACCAAGAGACCCAGTACTTC. This rearrangement joins TRBV20-1 to TRBJ2-5; 13 nucleotides agree with TRBD2. The CDR3 is 16 residues long. Trimming at V came to 5 bases and at J to 0 bases, leaving 6 bases not matched to a gene. The germline gives CDR1 DFQATT, CDR2 SNEGSKA (reference sequence).

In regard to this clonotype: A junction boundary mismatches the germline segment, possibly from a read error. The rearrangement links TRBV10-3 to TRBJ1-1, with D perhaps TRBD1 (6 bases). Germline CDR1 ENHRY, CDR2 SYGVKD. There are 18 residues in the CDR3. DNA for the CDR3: TGTGCCACCAGTGAGTCTTTACAGGGAGGTTCTGGGGCCACTGAAGCTTTCTTT. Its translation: CATSESLQGGSGATEAFF.

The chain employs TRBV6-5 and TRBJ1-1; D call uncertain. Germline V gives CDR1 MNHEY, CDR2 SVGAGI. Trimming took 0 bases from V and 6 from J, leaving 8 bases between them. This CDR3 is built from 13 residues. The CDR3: CASSYSVGSEAFF. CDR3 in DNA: TGTGCCAGCAGTTACTCGGTGGGGTCTGAAGCTTTCTTT.

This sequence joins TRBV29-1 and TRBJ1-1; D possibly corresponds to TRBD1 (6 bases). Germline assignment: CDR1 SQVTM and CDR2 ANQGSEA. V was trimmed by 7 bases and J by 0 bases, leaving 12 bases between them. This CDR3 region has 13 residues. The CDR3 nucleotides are TGCAGCGCCGGGGGCAGATTGAACACTGAAGCTTTCTTT. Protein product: CSAGGRLNTEAFF.

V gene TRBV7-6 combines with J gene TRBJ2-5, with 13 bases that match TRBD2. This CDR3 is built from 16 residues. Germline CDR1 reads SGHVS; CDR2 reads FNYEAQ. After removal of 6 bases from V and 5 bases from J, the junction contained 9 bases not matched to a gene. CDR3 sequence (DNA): TGTGCCAGCAGTCGACTAGCGGGGGGACTAAGGGAGACCCAGTACTTC. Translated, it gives CASSRLAGGLRETQYF.

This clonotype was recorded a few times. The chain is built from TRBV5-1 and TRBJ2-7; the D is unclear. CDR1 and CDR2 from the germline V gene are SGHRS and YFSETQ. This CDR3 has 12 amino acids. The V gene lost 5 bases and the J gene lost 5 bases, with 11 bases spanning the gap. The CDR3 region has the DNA TGCGCCAGCAGTTGGAGTCGCGACGAGCAGTACTTC. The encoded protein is CASSWSRDEQYF.